The clone carrying this T cell receptor beta chain was detected a few times. Its matching antigen is unknown. These data come from a study of cytomegalovirus exposure and HLA in healthy donors. Study findings and constraints: Several of the most significant clusters were apparently associated with common viral pathogens in a later analysis. Sequencing likely produced, as an artifact, a cluster of highly shared sequence variants.

This CDR3 contains 13 residues. Deletions cut 4 bases from V and 5 bases from J, with 12 bases between. From germline, CDR1 is SGHTS and CDR2 YDEGEE. PCR used 60 Vbeta primers and 13 Jbeta primers. Only in-frame clones appear in the TCRdb table, and some are missing; sequencing was by immunoSEQ multiplex PCR. The sample lists 150,000 to 200,000 clones, 75% to 80% occurring once. The sequenced material came from PBMCs. The chain combines TRBV5-8 with TRBJ1-1, with D hard to call. The receptor was isolated from a man in his forties or fifties in good health and CMV-seropositive. The CDR3 coding sequence is TGTGCCAGCAGCGTGATAGAGGTGACTGAAGCTTTCTTT. Translating gives CASSVIEVTEAFF.